A single T cell receptor (beta chain) is shown here with its context. Its target is not known. The data originate from a study of T cells after yellow fever vaccination. Study-wide points: In FACS-sorted repertoires, abundant clonotypes from the bulk population could appear as contaminants. A large majority of primary-vaccination clones showed up again after the booster (approximately 96% CD4, roughly 88% CD8). Weaker overall was a secondary response that nonetheless peaked faster, on day 5 versus 15.

Template switching with 5'RACE generated the TCR cDNA and added a universal primer site and UMIs. Each CDR3 protein gets one entry after TCRdb re-called the 5' RACE reads with MiXCR. Here the sample spans 340,000 or so distinct CDR3 sequences, about an eighth being singletons. V lost 10 bases and J lost 7; bases outside the gene matches: 5. The CDR3 runs 13 residues. The clonotype comes from a man between 18 and 35 years old who received the YFV17D yellow fever vaccine. The V call is TRBV12-3 or TRBV12-4, the J call TRBJ2-1, with TRBD1 identical over 12 bases. The material was CD4+ T cells sorted from PBMCs, obtained 15 days after the yellow fever booster vaccination. The CDR3 nucleotides are TGTGCCACCCGGGACAGGGGGCTGAATGAGCAGTTCTTC. It translates to CATRDRGLNEQFF.